This T cell receptor (beta chain) was captured by sequencing in a study of blood T cell repertoires in COVID-19. This table comes from immunoSEQ multiplex PCR, and its TCRdb copy is limited to in-frame clones, with some not included. The repertoire has roughly 290,000 clones, about 85% of them found once; the top ten carry 0.87%. Patients at the Seattle site were enrolled during active infection and followed longitudinally. There are a few counts of this clone. Germline CDR1 is SGHTA and CDR2 is FQGNSA. V trimming: 5 bases; J trimming: 7 bases; junction bases outside the gene matches: 10. This CDR3 spans 14 amino acids.

This TCR came from a human donor with COVID-19, enrolled during active disease. The donor label of this sample is uncertain. The J gene is TRBJ1-2, the V gene TRBV7-2, with 7 bases fitting TRBD1. The specimen was peripheral blood. DNA of the CDR3: TGTGCCAGCAGCCTAGACGCAGGGGGAGGTGGCTACACCTTC. It codes for CASSLDAGGGGYTF.